This T cell receptor beta chain is from a study of vaccination and CD4 T cells after COVID-19. Overall study results and limits: Convalescent patients were relatively few, and early post-infection timepoints were missing.

A word on this clonotype: Its target is unknown.

The Oncomine TCR Beta short-read assay generated sequence data from the DNA of cultured CD4+ T cells. TCRdb called the PCR reads again in MiXCR, with one record for every CDR3 protein. This sample has over 15,000 distinct CDR3 sequences; 31% occur once, and the top ten carry more than 15%. Trimming cost V 4 bases and J 5 bases, with 16 bases left between them. The CDR3 is 15 residues long. The germline V gene encodes CDR1 SGHRS and CDR2 YFSETQ. Treatment described: approximately nine-day PBMC culture with coronavirus spike peptide pools or control peptides (ViraFEST assay). Each well received millions of PBMCs, cultured with approximately 10 IU/ml IL-2 and about 11 ug/ml peptide pools.

This TCR was sampled from a human donor with COVID-19. The specimen was cultured CD4+ T cells from blood. J is TRBJ2-1 and V is TRBV5-1; D gene uncertain. The CDR3 DNA reads as TGCGCCAGCAGCCCCCTTTTGGGTCGGGACAATGAGCAGTTCTTC. This gives the protein CASSPLLGRDNEQFF.